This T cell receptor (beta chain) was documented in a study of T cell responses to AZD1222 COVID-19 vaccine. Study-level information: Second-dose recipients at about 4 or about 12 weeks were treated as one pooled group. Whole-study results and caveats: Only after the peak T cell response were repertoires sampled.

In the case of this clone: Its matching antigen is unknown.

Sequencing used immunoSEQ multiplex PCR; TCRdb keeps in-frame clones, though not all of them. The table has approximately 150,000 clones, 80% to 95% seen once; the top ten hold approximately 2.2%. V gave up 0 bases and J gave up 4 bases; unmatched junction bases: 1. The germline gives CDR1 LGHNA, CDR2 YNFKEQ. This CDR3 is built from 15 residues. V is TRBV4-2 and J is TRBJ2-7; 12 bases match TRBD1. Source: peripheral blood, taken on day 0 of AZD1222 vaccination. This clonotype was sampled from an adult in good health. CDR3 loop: CASSQEGQGAYEQYF. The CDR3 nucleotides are TGTGCCAGCAGCCAAGAGGGACAGGGGGCGTACGAGCAGTACTTC.